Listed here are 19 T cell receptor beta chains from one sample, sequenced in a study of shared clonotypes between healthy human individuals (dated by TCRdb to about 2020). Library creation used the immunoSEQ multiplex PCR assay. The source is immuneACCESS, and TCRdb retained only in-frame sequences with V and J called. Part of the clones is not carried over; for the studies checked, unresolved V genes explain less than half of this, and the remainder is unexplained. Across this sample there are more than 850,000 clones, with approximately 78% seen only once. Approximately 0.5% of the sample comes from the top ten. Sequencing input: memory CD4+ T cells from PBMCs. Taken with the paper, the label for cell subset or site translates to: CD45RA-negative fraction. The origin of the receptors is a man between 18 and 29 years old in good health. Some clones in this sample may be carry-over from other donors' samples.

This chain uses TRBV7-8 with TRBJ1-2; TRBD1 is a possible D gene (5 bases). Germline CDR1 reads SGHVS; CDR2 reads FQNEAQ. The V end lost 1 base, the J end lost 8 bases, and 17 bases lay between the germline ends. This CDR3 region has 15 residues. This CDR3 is CASSLVAGNTGGYTF. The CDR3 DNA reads TGTGCCAGCAGCTTAGTGGCAGGGAATACGGGAGGCTACACCTTC.

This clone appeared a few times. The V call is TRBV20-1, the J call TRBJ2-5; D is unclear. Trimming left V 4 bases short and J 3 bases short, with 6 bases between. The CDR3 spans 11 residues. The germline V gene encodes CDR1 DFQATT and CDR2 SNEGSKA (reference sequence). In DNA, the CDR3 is TGCAGTGCTATTCCAGAAGAGACCCAGTACTTC. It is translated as CSAIPEETQYF.

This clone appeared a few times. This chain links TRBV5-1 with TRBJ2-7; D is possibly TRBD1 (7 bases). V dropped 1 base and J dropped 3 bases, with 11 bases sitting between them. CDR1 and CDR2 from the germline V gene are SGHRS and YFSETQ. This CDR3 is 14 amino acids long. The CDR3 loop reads CASSLRRGDYEQYF. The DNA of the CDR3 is TGCGCCAGCAGCTTGCGCAGGGGGGACTACGAGCAGTACTTC. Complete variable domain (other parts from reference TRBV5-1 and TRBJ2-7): KAGVTQTPRYLIKTRGQQVTLSCSPISGHRSVSWYQQTPGQGLQFLFEYFSETQRNKGNFPGRFSGRQFSNSRSEMNVSTLELGDSALYLCASSLRRGDYEQYFGPGTRLTVT.

The CDR3 nucleotides are TGTGCCAGCAGTTTTGTTTTTTCGGGGCCCAATGAGCAGTTCTTC. Its translation: CASSFVFSGPNEQFF. The chain combines TRBV28 with TRBJ2-1; D tentatively fits TRBD1 or TRBD2 (5 bases each). The CDR3 runs to 15 residues. Per the germline V gene, CDR1 is MDHEN and CDR2 is SYDVKM. Trimming left V 3 bases short and J 6 bases short, with 15 bases between. Variable domain in full (rest from reference TRBV28 and TRBJ2-1): DVKVTQSSRYLVKRTGEKVFLECVQDMDHENMFWYRQDPGLGLRLIYFSYDVKMKEKGDIPEGYSVSREKKERFSLILESASTNQTSMYLCASSFVFSGPNEQFFGPGTRLTVL.

Here the CDR3 DNA reads TGTGCCAGCAGCCTAAAACGGGCTGGATGGGGGTTGAATGAGCAGTTCTTC. It is translated as CASSLKRAGWGLNEQFF. The chain links TRBV11-2 to TRBJ2-1; D possibly matches TRBD1 or TRBD2 (5 bases each). In germline, CDR1 is SGHAT, CDR2 FQNNGV. Deletions cut 5 bases from V and 7 bases from J, with 24 bases between. CDR3 size: 17 residues.

The CDR3 region is CASQQGLNEKLFF. DNA for the CDR3: TGTGCCAGCCAACAGGGGCTCAATGAAAAACTGTTTTTT. V usage is TRBV2 and J usage is TRBJ1-4; 7 nucleotides align to TRBD1. The CDR3 is 13 amino acids. Germline V gene lookup returns CDR1 SNHLY and CDR2 FYNNEI. V was pared by 8 bases and J by 5 bases, with 5 bases of the junction left unmatched. The whole variable domain, remainder taken from reference TRBV2 and TRBJ1-4, is EPEVTQTPSHQVTQMGQEVILRCVPISNHLYFYWYRQILGQKVEFLVSFYNNEISEKSEIFDDQFSVERPDGSNFTLKIRSTKLEDSAMYFCASQQGLNEKLFFGSGTQLSVL.

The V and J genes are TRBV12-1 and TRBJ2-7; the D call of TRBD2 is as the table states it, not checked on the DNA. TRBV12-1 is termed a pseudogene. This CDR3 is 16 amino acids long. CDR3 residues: CASSPRTSGRAYEQYF. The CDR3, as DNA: TGTGCCAGCAGCCCTCGGACTAGCGGGAGGGCCTACGAGCAGTACTTC.

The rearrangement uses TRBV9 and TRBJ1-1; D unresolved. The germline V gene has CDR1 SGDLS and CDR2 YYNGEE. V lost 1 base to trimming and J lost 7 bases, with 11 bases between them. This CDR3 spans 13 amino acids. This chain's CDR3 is CASSVIPANEAFF. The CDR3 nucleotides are TGTGCCAGCAGCGTAATTCCGGCAAATGAAGCTTTCTTT.

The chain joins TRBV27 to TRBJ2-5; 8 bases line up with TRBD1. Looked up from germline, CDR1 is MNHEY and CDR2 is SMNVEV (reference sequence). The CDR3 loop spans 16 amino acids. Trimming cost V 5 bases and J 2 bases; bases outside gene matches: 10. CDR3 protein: CASSGRGRGQQETQYF. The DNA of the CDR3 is TGTGCCAGCAGTGGCAGGGGCAGGGGGCAGCAAGAGACCCAGTACTTC.

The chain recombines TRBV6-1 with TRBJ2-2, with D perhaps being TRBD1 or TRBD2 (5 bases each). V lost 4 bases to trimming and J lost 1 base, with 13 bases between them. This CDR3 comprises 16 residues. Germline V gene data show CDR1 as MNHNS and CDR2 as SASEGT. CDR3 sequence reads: CASSGGNLGNTGELFF. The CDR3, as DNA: TGTGCCAGCAGTGGGGGGAATCTAGGGAACACCGGGGAGCTGTTTTTT.

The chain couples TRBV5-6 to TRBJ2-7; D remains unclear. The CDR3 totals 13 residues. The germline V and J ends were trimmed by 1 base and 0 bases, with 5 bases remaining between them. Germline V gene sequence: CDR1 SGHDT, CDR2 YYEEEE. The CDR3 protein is CASSLRASYEQYF. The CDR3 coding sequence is TGTGCCAGCAGCTTGAGGGCCTCCTACGAGCAGTACTTC. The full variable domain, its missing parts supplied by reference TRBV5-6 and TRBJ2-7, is DAGVTQSPTHLIKTRGQQVTLRCSPKSGHDTVSWYQQALGQGPQFIFQYYEEEERQRGNFPDRFSGHQFPNYSSELNVNALLLGDSALYLCASSLRASYEQYFGPGTRLTVT.

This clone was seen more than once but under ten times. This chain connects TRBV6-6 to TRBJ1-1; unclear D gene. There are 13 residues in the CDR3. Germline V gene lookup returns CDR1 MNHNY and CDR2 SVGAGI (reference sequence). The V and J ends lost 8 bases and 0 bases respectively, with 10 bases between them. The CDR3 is CASRNGVNTEAFF. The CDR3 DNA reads TGTGCCAGCCGAAATGGGGTGAACACTGAAGCTTTCTTT.

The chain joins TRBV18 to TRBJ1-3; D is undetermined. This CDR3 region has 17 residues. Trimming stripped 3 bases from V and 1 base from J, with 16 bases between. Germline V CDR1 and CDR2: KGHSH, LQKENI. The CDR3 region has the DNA TGTGCCAGCTCACCTACCCCGGACCTTAGTTCTGGAAACACCATATATTTT. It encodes CASSPTPDLSSGNTIYF.

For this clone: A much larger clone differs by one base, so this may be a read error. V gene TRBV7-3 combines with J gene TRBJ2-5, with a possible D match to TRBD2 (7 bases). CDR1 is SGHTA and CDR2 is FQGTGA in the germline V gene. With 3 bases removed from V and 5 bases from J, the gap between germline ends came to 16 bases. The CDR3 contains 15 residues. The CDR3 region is CASSLGGGSRETQYF. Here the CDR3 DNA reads TGTGCCAGCAGCTTGGGGGGGGGCAGTCGTGAGACCCAGTACTTC.

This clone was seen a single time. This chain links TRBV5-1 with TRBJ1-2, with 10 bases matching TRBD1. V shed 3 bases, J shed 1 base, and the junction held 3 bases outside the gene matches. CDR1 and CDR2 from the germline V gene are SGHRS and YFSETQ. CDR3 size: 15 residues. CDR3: CASSSRDRGNYGYTF. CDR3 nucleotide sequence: TGCGCCAGCAGCTCCCGGGACAGGGGTAACTATGGCTACACCTTC.

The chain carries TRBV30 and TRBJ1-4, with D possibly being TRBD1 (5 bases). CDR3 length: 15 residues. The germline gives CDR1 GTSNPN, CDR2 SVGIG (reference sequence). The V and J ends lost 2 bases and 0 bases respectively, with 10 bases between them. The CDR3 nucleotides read TGTGCCTGGAGTCCCGGGGCCGCAACTAATGAAAAACTGTTTTTT. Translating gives CAWSPGAATNEKLFF.

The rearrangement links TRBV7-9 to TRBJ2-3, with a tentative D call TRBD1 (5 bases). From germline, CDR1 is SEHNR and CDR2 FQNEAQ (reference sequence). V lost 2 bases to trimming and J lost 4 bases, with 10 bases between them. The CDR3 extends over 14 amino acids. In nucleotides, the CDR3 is TGTGCCAGCAGCTTATCCCCACAGGCAGATACGCAGTATTTT. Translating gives CASSLSPQADTQYF.

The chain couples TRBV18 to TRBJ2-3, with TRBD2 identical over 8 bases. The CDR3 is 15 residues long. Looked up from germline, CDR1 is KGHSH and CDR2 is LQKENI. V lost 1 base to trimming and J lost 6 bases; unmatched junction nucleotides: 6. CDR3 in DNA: TGTGCCAGCTCACCACTATCGGGAGGGCCCGATACGCAGTATTTT. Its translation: CASSPLSGGPDTQYF.

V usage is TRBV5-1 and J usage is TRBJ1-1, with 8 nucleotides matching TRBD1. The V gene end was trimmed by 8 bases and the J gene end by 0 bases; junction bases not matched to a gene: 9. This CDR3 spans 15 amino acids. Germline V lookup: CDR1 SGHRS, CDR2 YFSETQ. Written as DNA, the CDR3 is TGCGCCAGTGCGACAGGGGCGCCCCTGAACACTGAAGCTTTCTTT. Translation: CASATGAPLNTEAFF.